Presented here are 25 T cell receptor beta chains from one specimen sequenced in a study of T cells in Graves' hyperthyroidism and ophthalmopathy (dated by TCRdb to 2018 to 2020). The method behind the library was multiplex PCR. The run used an Illumina HiSeq 2000. The TCR beta CDR3 regions were amplified from RNA transcripts. For the first round of RT-PCR on the TCR CDR3, the HTBI primer set was used together with the Qiagen OneStep RT-PCR kit. The raw public reads went through TCRdb reprocessing: fastp at Q25, MiXCR clone calling, in-frame beta chains kept. CDR3 protein duplicates are merged, each entry listing the most common genes and DNA. Within this sample are around 240,000 distinct CDR3 sequences, with 14% to 15% of them counted one time only. The ten largest clones represent roughly 14% of the sample. The sequencing sample was made of blood. These receptors came from a woman aged 40 to 50 with Graves' hyperthyroidism that later progressed to Graves' ophthalmopathy.

This clonotype was counted only a few times. The rearrangement joins TRBV14 to TRBJ1-6, with TRBD1 identical over 8 bases. Germline V CDR1 and CDR2: SGHDN, FVKESK. The CDR3 length is 15 residues. V trimming: 5 bases; J trimming: 7 bases; junction bases outside the gene matches: 7. The CDR3 DNA follows: TGTGCCAGCAGCTATCGGACAGGGAGCAATTCACCCCTCCACTTT. Translated, it gives CASSYRTGSNSPLHF.

At least ten counts were recorded for this clonotype. The V and J genes are TRBV28 and TRBJ2-2, with 8 bases fitting TRBD1. Trimming took 8 bases from V and 7 from J; bases not matched to a gene: 12. The CDR3 spans 15 residues. The germline V gene encodes CDR1 MDHEN and CDR2 SYDVKM. This chain's CDR3 is CASGPFDRGSGELFF. The DNA of the CDR3 is TGTGCCAGCGGACCATTTGACAGGGGAAGCGGGGAGCTGTTTTTT. Full variable domain (rest looked up from reference TRBV28 and TRBJ2-2): DVKVTQSSRYLVKRTGEKVFLECVQDMDHENMFWYRQDPGLGLRLIYFSYDVKMKEKGDIPEGYSVSREKKERFSLILESASTNQTSMYLCASGPFDRGSGELFFGEGSRLTVL.

This clonotype was observed many times. The CDR3 DNA follows: TGTGCCAGCAGTGAGTGGGATGACAGAGAGACCCAGTACTTC. Amino acid sequence: CASSEWDDRETQYF. The genes are TRBV25-1 and TRBJ2-5, with D possibly matching TRBD1 (5 bases). Germline V gives CDR1 MGHDK, CDR2 SYGVNS. The CDR3 runs to 14 residues. Trimming took 3 bases from V and 4 from J, leaving 12 bases between them.

About this clonotype itself: Here the CDR3 omits its conserved ending phenylalanine or tryptophan, so a read error is the likely source. The chain recombines TRBV5-1 with TRBJ2-5, with D maybe TRBD1 (6 bases). Trimming stripped 0 bases from V and 5 bases from J, with 17 bases between. The CDR3 is 16 amino acids. Germline CDR1 is SGHRS and CDR2 is YFSETQ. The CDR3 reads CASSLGAGVTPETQYL. CDR3 DNA: TGCGCCAGCAGCTTGGGTGCAGGGGTGACCCCGGAGACCCAGTACCTC.

This clonotype has ten or more counts. The gene calls are TRBV11-2 and TRBJ1-1; 9 bases align to TRBD1. Looked up from germline, CDR1 is SGHAT and CDR2 is FQNNGV. This CDR3 contains 15 residues. With 4 bases clipped from V and 4 bases from J, the junction kept 7 bases outside the gene matches. CDR3: CASSWGTGISTEAFF. Written as DNA, the CDR3 is TGTGCCAGCAGCTGGGGGACAGGGATTTCCACTGAAGCTTTCTTT.

The genes are TRBV20-1 and TRBJ2-7; 8 positions agree with TRBD2. Trimming at V came to 0 bases and at J to 3 bases, leaving 4 bases not matched to a gene. Germline V gene sequence: CDR1 DFQATT, CDR2 SNEGSKA (reference sequence). The CDR3 length is 14 residues. This chain's CDR3 is CSAREAGADYEQYF. CDR3 DNA: TGCAGTGCTAGAGAAGCGGGAGCAGACTACGAGCAGTACTTC.

This clonotype was detected many times. V and J are TRBV18 and TRBJ2-7; 8 bases agree with TRBD1. Germline lookup yields CDR1 KGHSH and CDR2 LQKENI. After removal of 5 bases from V and 5 bases from J, the junction contained 2 bases not matched to a gene. The CDR3 length is 12 residues. The CDR3 is CASSKQGDEQYF. DNA for the CDR3: TGTGCCAGCTCAAAACAGGGGGACGAGCAGTACTTC.

This clonotype showed up many times. V usage is TRBV10-1 and J usage is TRBJ2-2; perhaps TRBD2 as D (6 bases). Germline V gene sequence: CDR1 WNHNN, CDR2 SYGVQD (reference sequence). The CDR3 extends over 17 amino acids. V lost 0 bases, J lost 0 bases, and 11 bases lay in between. The CDR3 nucleotides are TGCGCCAGCAGTGAGTCGGGACTCTACACGAACACCGGGGAGCTGTTTTTT. Protein sequence: CASSESGLYTNTGELFF.

The gene calls are TRBV28 and TRBJ2-7; a weak D match, TRBD1 (6 bases). CDR1 and CDR2 from the germline V gene are MDHEN and SYDVKM. V lost 6 bases to trimming and J lost 5 bases, with 14 bases between them. This CDR3 is built from 13 residues. The CDR3 DNA reads as TGTGCCAGCAGCTCCACTAAGGGGGACGAGCAGTACTTC. Amino acid sequence: CASSSTKGDEQYF.

This clonotype was observed many times. The chain has TRBV19 and TRBJ1-1, with D possibly being TRBD1 (6 bases). Germline CDR1 reads LNHDA; CDR2 reads SQIVND (reference sequence). The CDR3 spans 13 residues. Trimming shortened V by 10 bases and J by 1 base, and 13 bases separated the two germline ends. This CDR3 reads CAIADRRNTEAFF. As DNA, the CDR3 is TGTGCCATTGCTGACAGGCGGAACACTGAAGCTTTCTTT.

The gene calls are TRBV4-1 and TRBJ1-3; D not certain. This CDR3 spans 16 amino acids. Germline V CDR1 and CDR2: MGHRA, YSYEKL. The V end lost 6 bases, the J end lost 0 bases, and 15 bases lay between the germline ends. The CDR3 DNA sequence: TGCGCCAGCAGTGGCGGGTACGCGTACTCTGGAAACACCATATATTTT. This codes for CASSGGYAYSGNTIYF.

The table lists this clonotype with many counts. The chain is built from TRBV9 and TRBJ2-7; TRBD1 aligns across 9 bases. The CDR3 is 13 amino acids. Germline V gene data show CDR1 as SGDLS and CDR2 as YYNGEE. V shed 10 bases, J shed 3 bases, and the junction held 8 bases outside the gene matches. CDR3 nucleotide sequence: TGTGCCGGTCAGACAGGGGGGTACTACGAGCAGTACTTC. This gives the protein CAGQTGGYYEQYF. The whole variable domain, remainder taken from reference TRBV9 and TRBJ2-7, is DSGVTQTPKHLITATGQRVTLRCSPRSGDLSVYWYQQSLDQGLQFLIQYYNGEERAKGNILERFSAQQFPDLHSELNLSSLELGDSALYFCAGQTGGYYEQYFGPGTRLTVT.

The table lists this clonotype with many counts. CDR3 coding DNA: TGTGCCAGCAGTTTGGGACACCCTGCGGATACGCAGTATTTT. Amino acids: CASSLGHPADTQYF. The gene calls are TRBV6-1 and TRBJ2-3; a weak D match, TRBD1 (6 bases). Trimming pared 5 bases from V and 6 bases from J, leaving 15 bases between. The CDR3 is 14 amino acids. Germline assignment: CDR1 MNHNS and CDR2 SASEGT.

This chain connects TRBV2 to TRBJ2-1; possibly TRBD2 for D (5 bases). Trimming removed 4 bases at V and 6 bases at J, with 13 bases between. Per germline, CDR1 SNHLY and CDR2 FYNNEI. CDR3 length equals 14 residues. The CDR3 DNA follows: TGTGCCAGCAGTGCGGGGAGTTCATGCAATGAGCAGTTCTTC. It codes for CASSAGSSCNEQFF.

The chain has TRBV6-1 and TRBJ1-1; the match to TRBD1 covers 7 bases. Germline V gives CDR1 MNHNS, CDR2 SASEGT. After removal of 6 bases from V and 2 bases from J, the junction contained 3 bases not matched to a gene. This CDR3 is 13 amino acids long. CDR3 loop: CASRTGVNTEAFF. The DNA for the CDR3 is TGTGCCAGCAGAACAGGGGTTAACACTGAAGCTTTCTTT.

In this sample, this clonotype turned up many times. The J gene is TRBJ1-1, the V gene TRBV7-8, with 11 bases identical to TRBD1. The CDR3 has 14 amino acids. The germline V gene has CDR1 SGHVS and CDR2 FQNEAQ. Germline trimming cut 2 bases from V and 9 bases from J; bases unmatched to any gene: 5. CDR3 sequence: CASSLMDRGHKAFF. The CDR3 DNA reads TGTGCCAGCAGCTTAATGGACAGGGGGCATAAAGCTTTCTTT.

A few counts support this clonotype. This chain joins TRBV6-5 and TRBJ1-3, with a possible D match to TRBD1 (5 bases). V lost 2 bases and J lost 3, with 14 bases in between. The CDR3 is 16 residues long. In germline, CDR1 is MNHEY, CDR2 SVGAGI. CDR3 sequence reads: CASSYHITGLGNTIYF. The CDR3 region has the DNA TGTGCCAGCAGTTACCATATTACAGGTCTTGGAAACACCATATATTTT.

The genes are TRBV5-1 and TRBJ2-4; 14 nucleotides match TRBD2. The length of the CDR3 is 15 residues. The V gene's germline CDR1 is SGHRS and CDR2 YFSETQ. The J segment lost 8 bases and the V segment lost 1 base, leaving 2 bases of the junction unmatched. This CDR3 is CASSLRGLAGDIQYF. DNA for the CDR3: TGCGCCAGCAGCTTGAGGGGACTAGCGGGGGACATTCAGTACTTC.

There are many counts of this clonotype. The gene calls are TRBV6-6 and TRBJ2-5; a weak D match, TRBD2 (6 bases). Germline CDR1 MNHNY, CDR2 SVGAGI (reference sequence). Trimming shortened V by 2 bases and J by 2 bases, and 9 bases separated the two germline ends. The CDR3 is made up of 14 amino acids. The CDR3 region is CASSYTGVQETQYF. The CDR3 DNA sequence: TGTGCCAGCAGTTACACGGGAGTTCAAGAGACCCAGTACTTC.

This clonotype was counted many times. V is TRBV11-2 and J is TRBJ2-1; 7 bases line up with TRBD2. Germline CDR1 reads SGHAT; CDR2 reads FQNNGV. The CDR3 length is 14 residues. The V segment lost 2 bases and the J segment 3 bases; nucleotides outside the gene matches: 1. CDR3 bases: TGTGCCAGCAGCTTACTAGCGGACTACAATGAGCAGTTCTTC. It yields the protein CASSLLADYNEQFF.

This clonotype was observed at least ten times. V and J are TRBV2 and TRBJ1-6; 10 bases are shared with TRBD1. The J segment lost 11 bases and the V segment lost 2 bases, leaving 6 bases of the junction unmatched. Germline values: CDR1 SNHLY, CDR2 FYNNEI. There are 15 residues in the CDR3. The CDR3 nucleotides are TGTGCCAGCAGTGAAAGGGACAGGGGTTTTGCACCCCTCCACTTT. Translated: CASSERDRGFAPLHF.

Regarding this clonotype: A much larger clone is a single base away; this may be a read error. The genes are TRBV5-4 and TRBJ2-7, with D possibly matching TRBD2 (6 bases). The CDR3 consists of 13 residues. Looked up from germline, CDR1 is SGHNT and CDR2 is YYREEE (reference sequence). Trimming removed 3 bases at V and 3 bases at J, with 10 bases between. CDR3: CASSYGGGYEQYF. CDR3 nucleotide sequence: TGTGCCAGCAGCTACGGGGGAGGCTACGAGCAGTACTTC.

This clonotype showed up many times. The rearrangement uses TRBV20-1 and TRBJ1-5; possibly TRBD1 for D (5 bases). The CDR3 is made up of 14 amino acids. V was pared by 3 bases and J by 4 bases, with 13 bases between. In germline, CDR1 is DFQATT, CDR2 SNEGSKA (reference sequence). CDR3 bases: TGCAGTGCTAGGCCGGGACTCAATAATCAGCCCCAGCATTTT. Encoded protein: CSARPGLNNQPQHF.

Many counts were recorded for this clonotype. This chain uses TRBV6-5 with TRBJ2-3, with D possibly being TRBD2 (6 bases). The ends were cut back, 1 base at V and 2 bases at J, with 13 bases in the middle. The CDR3 sequence is 16 residues long. Germline values: CDR1 MNHEY, CDR2 SVGAGI. The CDR3 bases are TGTGCCAGCAGTTACTTGGGTCGCGGGAACACAGATACGCAGTATTTT. Residues: CASSYLGRGNTDTQYF.

This clonotype showed up many times. Here the CDR3 DNA reads TGCGCCAGCAGCGGCCGACAGGGGTCCGGGGAGCTGTTTTTT. Protein: CASSGRQGSGELFF. V usage is TRBV5-1 and J usage is TRBJ2-2, with 8 nucleotides matching TRBD1. Germline V lookup: CDR1 SGHRS, CDR2 YFSETQ. The CDR3 runs to 14 residues. J lost 6 bases, V lost 4 bases, and 5 bases had no gene match.